A selection of T cell receptor beta chains follows, all from one sample in a study of CD8+ T cells in alopecia areata. Profiling relied on immunoSEQ multiplex PCR, and the TCRdb table lists in-frame clones only, not all of them. Found here are roughly 200,000 clones, roughly 60% of them singletons; the top ten hold about 1.5%. This sample comprised CD4+ T cells sorted from blood, obtained at week 0. These receptors originate from a human donor with alopecia areata. Both conserved end residues are trimmed from each CDR3. Fields, in order: V gene, CDR3 protein.

TRBV29-1,SVDFTDTQY
TRBV30,AWSRDLAEAF
TRBV7-2,ASSLTAFTDRNSPLH
TRBV19,ASSMAGQPLNTQY
TRBV5-6,ASSLFATGELF
TRBV30,AWRPTPGVNTEAF
TRBV4-1,ASSPAGFYEQY
TRBV2,ASNQAQETQY
TRBV2,ASIYGDSPLH
TRBV4-3,ASSQGIRANVLT
TRBV5-1,ASSLEATNEKLF
TRBV5-6,ASSSTDQRNNSPLH
TRBV4-1,ASSHPGGGYGYT
TRBV5-1,ASSASANTEAF
TRBV15,ATSRATSGGNTQY
TRBV28,ASSPQRGYYEQY
TRBV27,ASSVSLRDRDRYEQY
TRBV4-3,ASSQDSSSPLH
TRBV7-2,ATGSSGTQY
TRBV29-1,SVGQDSNQPQH
TRBV29-1,SVEREKGAKNIQY
TRBV7-9,ASSHGDRGGGYT
TRBV7-2,ASSQGLAVSTDTQY
TRBV27,ASSSFGSLNYGYT
TRBV30,ACFWTKNTGELF
TRBV27,ASSRGTPGGYT
TRBV2,ASSYQETQY
TRBV29-1,SVRKGDRGFTDTQY
TRBV13,ASSFANGEQF
TRBV11-2,ASSVTSGDTYEQY
TRBV11-2,ASSLRRGSGGETQY
TRBV5-1,ASSLGSEAF
TRBV5-1,ASSLGAGEETQY
TRBV29-1,SAADRGAKNIQY
TRBV9,ASSVASRMNTEAF
TRBV30,AWSVRNSFGGYT
TRBV4-3,ASSQGRGVSYEQY